Sequencing of this TCR beta chain was carried out in a study of blood T cell repertoires in COVID-19. Study-level background: T cells, B-cell-depleted T cells, or PBMCs provided the cDNA or gDNA that served as material.

Residents of around 24 US areas, aged roughly 18 to 89 years, made up the participants. Exposed study participants had met a COVID-19 case within 2 weeks before entry. As processed by the authors: Cell counts per sample came from amplifying reference gene primers. Only in-frame clones appear in the TCRdb table, and some are missing; sequencing was by immunoSEQ multiplex PCR. The V and J calls and the clone size are those of that table, but D and trimming were determined from the DNA. The data hold around 340,000 clones, with 88% observed a single time. The trim removed 2 bases at V and 4 bases at J, leaving 3 bases unmatched. The CDR3 contains 15 residues. Germline V lookup: CDR1 SGHVS, CDR2 FNYEAQ. This clone has only one observation.

The material sequenced was PBMCs or T cells enriched from blood (not recorded which). The sequence came from a woman aged 30 to 39 who had been exposed to COVID-19. The genes are TRBV7-6 and TRBJ1-3; 9 bases align to TRBD1. The CDR3 is CASSLIGTGGNTIYF. DNA of the CDR3: TGTGCCAGCAGCTTAATTGGGACAGGGGGAAACACCATATATTTT.